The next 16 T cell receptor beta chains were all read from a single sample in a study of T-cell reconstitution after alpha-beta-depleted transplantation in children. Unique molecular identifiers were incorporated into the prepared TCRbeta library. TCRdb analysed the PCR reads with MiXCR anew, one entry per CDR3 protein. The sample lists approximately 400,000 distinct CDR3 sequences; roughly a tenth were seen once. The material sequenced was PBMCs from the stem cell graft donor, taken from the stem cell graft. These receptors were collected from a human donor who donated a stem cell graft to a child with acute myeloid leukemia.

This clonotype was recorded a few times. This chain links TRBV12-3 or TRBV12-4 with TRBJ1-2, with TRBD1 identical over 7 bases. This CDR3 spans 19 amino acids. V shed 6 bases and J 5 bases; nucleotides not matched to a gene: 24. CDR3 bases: TGTGCCAGCAGGGGCTTGGGCGGAGACAGGGATTGGAGTATTTATGGCTACACCTTC. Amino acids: CASRGLGGDRDWSIYGYTF.

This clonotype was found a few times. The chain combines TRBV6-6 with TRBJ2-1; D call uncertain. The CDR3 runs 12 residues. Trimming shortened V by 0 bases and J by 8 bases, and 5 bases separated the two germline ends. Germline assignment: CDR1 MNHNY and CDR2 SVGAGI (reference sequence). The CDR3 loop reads CASSYSIHEQFF. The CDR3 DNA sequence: TGTGCCAGCAGTTACTCAATCCATGAGCAGTTCTTC.

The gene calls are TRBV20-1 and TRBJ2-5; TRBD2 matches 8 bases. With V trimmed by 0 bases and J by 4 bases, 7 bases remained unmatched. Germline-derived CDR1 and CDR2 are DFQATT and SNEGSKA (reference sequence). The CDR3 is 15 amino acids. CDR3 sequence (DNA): TGCAGTGCTAGAGATCCCGGGGGGGCGAGAGAGACCCAGTACTTC. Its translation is CSARDPGGARETQYF.

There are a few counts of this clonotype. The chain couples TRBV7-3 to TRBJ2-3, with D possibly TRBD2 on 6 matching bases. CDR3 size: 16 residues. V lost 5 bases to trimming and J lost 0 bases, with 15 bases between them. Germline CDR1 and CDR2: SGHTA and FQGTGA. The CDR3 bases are TGTGCCAGCAGCCTACTAGCTGGGACTAGCACAGATACGCAGTATTTT. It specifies CASSLLAGTSTDTQYF.

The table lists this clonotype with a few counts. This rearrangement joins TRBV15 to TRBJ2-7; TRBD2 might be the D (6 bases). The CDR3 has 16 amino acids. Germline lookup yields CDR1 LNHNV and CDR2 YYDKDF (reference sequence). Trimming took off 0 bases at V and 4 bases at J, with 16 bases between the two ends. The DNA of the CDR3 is TGTGCCACCAGCAGAGACGAAGCGGGCCAATCGTACGAGCAGTACTTC. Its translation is CATSRDEAGQSYEQYF.

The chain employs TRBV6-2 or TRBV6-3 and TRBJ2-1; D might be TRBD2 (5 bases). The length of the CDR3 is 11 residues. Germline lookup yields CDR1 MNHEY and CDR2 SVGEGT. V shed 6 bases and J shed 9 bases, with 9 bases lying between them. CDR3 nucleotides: TGTGCCAGCAGCCGGGGTGGTGAGCAGTTCTTC. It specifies CASSRGGEQFF.

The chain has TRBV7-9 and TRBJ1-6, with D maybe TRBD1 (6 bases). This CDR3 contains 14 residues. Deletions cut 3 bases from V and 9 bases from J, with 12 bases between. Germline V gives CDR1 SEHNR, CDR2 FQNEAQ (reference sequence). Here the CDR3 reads CASSFGQSSSPLHF. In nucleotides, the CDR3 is TGTGCCAGCAGCTTCGGACAGTCGAGTTCACCCCTCCACTTT.

DNA for the CDR3: TGTGCCAGCAGTCTCGCAGAGAACTTCTACGAGCAGTACTTC. It specifies CASSLAENFYEQYF. The chain carries TRBV27 and TRBJ2-7; D is ambiguous. CDR3 length: 14 amino acids. The V and J ends lost 5 bases and 3 bases respectively, with 14 bases between them. Germline CDR1 and CDR2: MNHEY and SMNVEV (reference sequence).

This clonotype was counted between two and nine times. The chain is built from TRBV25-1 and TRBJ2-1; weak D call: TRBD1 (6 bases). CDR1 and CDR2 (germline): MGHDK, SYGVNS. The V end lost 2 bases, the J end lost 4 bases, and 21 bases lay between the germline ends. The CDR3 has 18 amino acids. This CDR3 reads CASSENFRQDRLYNEQFF. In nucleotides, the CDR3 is TGTGCCAGCAGTGAAAATTTTAGGCAGGACAGACTTTACAATGAGCAGTTCTTC.

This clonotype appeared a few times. The CDR3 spells CASSARPNGETQYF. CDR3 coding DNA: TGTGCCAGCAGTGCCCGTCCCAACGGGGAGACCCAGTACTTC. The chain has TRBV6-1 and TRBJ2-5; D unclear. With 4 bases removed from V and 5 bases from J, the gap between germline ends came to 14 bases. This CDR3 comprises 14 residues. Looked up from germline, CDR1 is MNHNS and CDR2 is SASEGT.

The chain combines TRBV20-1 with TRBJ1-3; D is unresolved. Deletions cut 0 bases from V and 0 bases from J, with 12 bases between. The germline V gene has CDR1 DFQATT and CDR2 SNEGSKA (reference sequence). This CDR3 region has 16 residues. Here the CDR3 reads CSARDSASISGNTIYF. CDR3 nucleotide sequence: TGCAGTGCTAGAGATAGTGCCAGCATCTCTGGAAACACCATATATTTT.

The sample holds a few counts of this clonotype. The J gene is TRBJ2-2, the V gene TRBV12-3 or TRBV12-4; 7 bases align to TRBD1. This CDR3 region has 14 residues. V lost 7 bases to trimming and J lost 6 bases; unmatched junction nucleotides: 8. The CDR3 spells CASTSDRAAGELFF. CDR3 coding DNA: TGTGCCAGCACCTCCGACAGGGCCGCCGGGGAGCTGTTTTTT.

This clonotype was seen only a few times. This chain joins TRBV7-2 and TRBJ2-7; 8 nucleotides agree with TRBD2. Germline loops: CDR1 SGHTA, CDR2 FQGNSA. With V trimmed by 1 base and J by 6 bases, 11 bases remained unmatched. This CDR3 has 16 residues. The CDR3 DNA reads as TGTGCCAGCAGCTTAGTCGGCGGCGGGAGGTGGGGCGAGCAGTACTTC. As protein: CASSLVGGGRWGEQYF.

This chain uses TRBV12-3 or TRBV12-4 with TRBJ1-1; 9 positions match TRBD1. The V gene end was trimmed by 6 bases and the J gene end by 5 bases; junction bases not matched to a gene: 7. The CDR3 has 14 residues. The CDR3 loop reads CASRQQGAGTEAFF. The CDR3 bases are TGTGCCAGCAGGCAACAGGGGGCTGGGACTGAAGCTTTCTTT.

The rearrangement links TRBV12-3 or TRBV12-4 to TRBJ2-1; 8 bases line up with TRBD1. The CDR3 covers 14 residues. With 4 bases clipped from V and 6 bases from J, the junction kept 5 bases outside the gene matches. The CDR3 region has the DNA TGTGCCAGCAGTTCCAGACAGGGGCTCAATGAGCAGTTCTTC. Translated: CASSSRQGLNEQFF.

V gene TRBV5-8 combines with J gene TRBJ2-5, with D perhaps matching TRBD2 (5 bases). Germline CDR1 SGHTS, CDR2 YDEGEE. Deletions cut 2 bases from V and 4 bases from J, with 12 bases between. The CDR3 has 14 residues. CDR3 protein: CASSFLRVRETQYF. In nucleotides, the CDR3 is TGTGCCAGCAGCTTTCTGCGGGTTCGAGAGACCCAGTACTTC.